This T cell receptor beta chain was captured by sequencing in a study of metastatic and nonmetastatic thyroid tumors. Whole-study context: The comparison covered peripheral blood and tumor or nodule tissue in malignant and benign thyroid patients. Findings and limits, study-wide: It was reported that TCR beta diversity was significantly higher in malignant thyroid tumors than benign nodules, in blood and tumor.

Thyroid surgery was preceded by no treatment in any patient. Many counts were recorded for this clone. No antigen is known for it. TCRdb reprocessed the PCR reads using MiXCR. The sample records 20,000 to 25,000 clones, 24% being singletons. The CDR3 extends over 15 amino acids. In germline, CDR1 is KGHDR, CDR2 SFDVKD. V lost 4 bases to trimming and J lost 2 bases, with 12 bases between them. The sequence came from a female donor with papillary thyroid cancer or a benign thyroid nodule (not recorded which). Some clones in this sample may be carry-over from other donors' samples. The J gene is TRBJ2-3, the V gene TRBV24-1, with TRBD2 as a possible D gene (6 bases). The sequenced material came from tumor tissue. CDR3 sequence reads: CATSDPGLNTDTQYF. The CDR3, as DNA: TGTGCCACCAGTGACCCGGGACTGAACACAGATACGCAGTATTTT.